The rows below give T cell receptor beta chains drawn from one sample of a study of human T cells and chemical hapten exposure. TCRdb independently ran MiXCR on the RACE reads; one entry per CDR3 protein. The profile shows around 350,000 distinct CDR3 sequences, around 5.5% of them singletons. This material consisted of whole blood, taken in connection with sensitization to the hapten diphenylcyclopropenone (DPC). The receptors derive from a woman younger than 35 with alopecia areata. Some clones in this sample may be carry-over from other donors' samples. CDR3s include the opening cysteine and the closing phenylalanine or tryptophan. Each record gives: clone size, D gene, V gene, J gene, CDR3 DNA, CDR3 protein. A D gene is named only where the DNA matches it firmly. The listing skips clone size in some rows; elsewhere it reads once, few, many or a size class.

>many|.|TRBV12-3/TRBV12-4|TRBJ2-5
TGTGCCAGCAGTGCCGGGACGGGGTGGACCCAGTACTTC
CASSAGTGWTQYF
>.|.|TRBV20-1|TRBJ2-5
TGCAGTGCTAGAGATACGCGGGAAACAGAGACCCAGTACTTC
CSARDTRETETQYF
>.|.|TRBV6-6|TRBJ1-5
TGTGCCAGCAGTTATCGAGAAAGGAGCAATCAGCCCCAGCATTTT
CASSYRERSNQPQHF
>few|.|TRBV12-3/TRBV12-4|TRBJ1-1
TGTGCCAGCATCCCCCCAGGGAACACTGAAGCTTTCTTT
CASIPPGNTEAFF
>many|.|TRBV11-3|TRBJ2-4
TGTGCAAGCAGTCTATCGGGGGTGAAAAACATTCAGTACTTC
CASSLSGVKNIQYF
>many|.|TRBV6-2/TRBV6-3|TRBJ2-2
TGTGCCAGCAGTTACGGTCTTAACACCGGGGAGCTGTTTTTT
CASSYGLNTGELFF
>.|TRBD1|TRBV29-1|TRBJ2-7
TGCAGCGTTCAAACAGGGGTGGACGAGCAGTACTTC
CSVQTGVDEQYF
>many|.|TRBV29-1|TRBJ2-2
TGCAGCATCAGCCCCTACGCGAACACCGGGGAGCTGTTTTTT
CSISPYANTGELFF
>few|.|TRBV7-6|TRBJ2-7
TGTGCCAGCAGCGGGGACCCAGCCTCCTACGAGCAGTACTTC
CASSGDPASYEQYF
>.|.|TRBV20-1|TRBJ1-6
TGCAGTGCTGGGGTGAGCAGGGGTCATTCACCCCTCCACTTT
CSAGVSRGHSPLHF
>.|.|TRBV5-1|TRBJ1-6
TGCGCCAGCAGCTTTGGGACGGACCGCTTCGGCCTCCACTTT
CASSFGTDRFGLHF
>few|TRBD1|TRBV12-5|TRBJ1-2
TGTGCTAGGCGCGAAAGGATCGGGACAGGGGTAAACTATGGCTACACCTTC
CARRERIGTGVNYGYTF
>few|.|TRBV13|TRBJ2-3
TGTGCCAGCAGCTTCGAAGGGTTGGTGAGTCCAGATACGCAGTATTTT
CASSFEGLVSPDTQYF
>.|TRBD1|TRBV15|TRBJ2-1
TGTGCCACCAGCACTGGGGGACAGGGATACAATGAGCAGTTCTTC
CATSTGGQGYNEQFF
>many|.|TRBV11-2|TRBJ2-5
TGTGCCAGCGCCCACCCGGGCGCCGAGACCCAGTACTTC
CASAHPGAETQYF
>many|.|TRBV12-3/TRBV12-4|TRBJ1-6
TGTGCCAGCAGTTATGAGGCCGGATCCTATAATTCACCCCTCCACTTT
CASSYEAGSYNSPLHF
>few|.|TRBV12-5|TRBJ1-1
TGTGCTAGTGGTTTGTGGCAGGGAGCTTTCTTT
CASGLWQGAFF
>.|.|TRBV7-2|TRBJ2-3
TGTGCCAGCAGCTTTCCCGGGTCTCGGAAGACAGATACGCAGTATTTT
CASSFPGSRKTDTQYF
>many|TRBD2|TRBV28|TRBJ2-1
TGTGCCAGCAGTGTAGTTAGCGGGGGAAACAATGAGCAGTTCTTC
CASSVVSGGNNEQFF
>.|TRBD2|TRBV5-1|TRBJ2-4
TGCGCCAGCAGCTTGGATCAAGCTAGCGGGTATGCGAACATTCAGTACTTC
CASSLDQASGYANIQYF
>many|.|TRBV10-3|TRBJ2-5
TGTGCCATCAGTGAGTCGAAAGAGACCCAGTACTTC
CAISESKETQYF
>.|.|TRBV7-2|TRBJ1-1
TGTGCCAGCAGCCCCCAGTCGGGGAGCACTGAAGCTTTCTTT
CASSPQSGSTEAFF
>many|TRBD1|TRBV28|TRBJ1-2
TGTGCCAGCAGTCTGACAGGGGGCGTATTCTCTGGCTACACCTTC
CASSLTGGVFSGYTF
>many|.|TRBV6-6|TRBJ1-1
TGTGCCAGCAGTTACTTTGGACAGATGAACACTGAAGCTTTCTTT
CASSYFGQMNTEAFF
>.|.|TRBV7-3|TRBJ2-3
TGTGCCAGCAGCCCACCCCTCCGAGATACGCAGTATTTT
CASSPPLRDTQYF
>.|.|TRBV7-7|TRBJ2-2
TGTGCTAGCAGCCTATTACCAGGCGCGAACACCGGGGAGCTGTTTTTT
CASSLLPGANTGELFF
>.|.|TRBV5-1|TRBJ1-1
TGCGCCAGCAGCCCACTACAACAGACTGAAGCTTTCTTT
CASSPLQQTEAFF
>many|.|TRBV12-3/TRBV12-4|TRBJ1-1
TGTGCCAGCAGTTTTGAGCGGGGTGAAGCTTTCTTT
CASSFERGEAFF
>few|.|TRBV6-5|TRBJ1-1
TGTGCCAGCAGTTACATTCATGGCACTGAAGCTTTCTTT
CASSYIHGTEAFF
>few|.|TRBV7-9|TRBJ1-4
TGTGCCAGCAGCTCCCGGCCCCGGGGCCCACTGTTTTTT
CASSSRPRGPLFF
>many|.|TRBV20-1|TRBJ1-5
TGCAGTGCTAGAGGCGGCAAGGACAACCTCCAGCATTTT
CSARGGKDNLQHF
>many|TRBD1|TRBV19|TRBJ1-2
TGTGCCAGTAGTTCCCTCAACCTCGACAGGGAGGACACCTTC
CASSSLNLDREDTF
>few|TRBD2|TRBV4-1|TRBJ2-3
TGCGCCAGCAGCGCCCAGGGGCGGGGGGGCGGAGATACGCAGTATTTT
CASSAQGRGGGDTQYF
>.|.|TRBV6-2/TRBV6-3|TRBJ2-2
TGTGCCAGCAGTTACTCCGGGACTCCATACACCGGGGAGCTGTTTTTT
CASSYSGTPYTGELFF
>.|.|TRBV4-3|TRBJ2-3
TGCGCCAGCAGCCAAGATAGGACTGGACTAGATACGCAGTATTTT
CASSQDRTGLDTQYF
>many|TRBD1|TRBV27|TRBJ1-1
TGTGCCAGCAGTTTCCGGACAGGGATCACTGAAGCTTTCTTT
CASSFRTGITEAFF
>.|.|TRBV3-1|TRBJ1-6
TGTGCCAGCAGCCAAGAGGGGATTTCACCCCTCCACTTT
CASSQEGISPLHF
>.|.|TRBV5-6|TRBJ2-5
TGTGCCAGCAGCTTGGGGCACGCGTACCAAGAGACCCAGTACTTC
CASSLGHAYQETQYF
>few|TRBD2|TRBV24-1|TRBJ2-1
TGTGCCACCAGTGATACGACTAGCGGGGGGGCCCCGGAGTTCTTC
CATSDTTSGGAPEFF
>few|TRBD1|TRBV27|TRBJ2-3
TGTGCCAGCAGTCCACAACGGACAGGGGGAAATACGCAGTATTTT
CASSPQRTGGNTQYF
>many|.|TRBV5-6|TRBJ1-1
TGTGCCAGCAGCTCCAACATGGGGAACACTGAAGCTTTCTTT
CASSSNMGNTEAFF
>few|.|TRBV6-2/TRBV6-3|TRBJ1-5
TGTGCCAGCAGATTCGAAGGGGCAAGTCAGCCCCAGCATTTT
CASRFEGASQPQHF
>few|.|TRBV6-2/TRBV6-3|TRBJ2-2
TGTGCCAGCAGTTACCATGGGACGGCGAACACCGGGGAGCTGTTTTTT
CASSYHGTANTGELFF
>.|.|TRBV18|TRBJ1-4
TGTGCCAGCTCACCAATACCGGGATCCACTGAAAAACTGTTTTTT
CASSPIPGSTEKLFF
>many|.|TRBV12-3/TRBV12-4|TRBJ2-7
TGTGCCAGCCGTCTTACGGCGACCTACGAGCAGTACTTC
CASRLTATYEQYF